This T cell receptor (beta chain) was captured in a study of regulatory T cells in long-lasting Graves disease. Study findings and constraints: Compared with new cases, persistent Graves' patients showed reduced TCR diversity.

A word on this clonotype: Its antigen remains unidentified.

With V trimmed by 4 bases and J by 6 bases, 4 bases remained unmatched. Germline V lookup: CDR1 SGHVS, CDR2 FNYEAQ. The CDR3 consists of 14 residues. Both iRepertoire HTBI primers and Arm-PCR of CDR3 regions were used to build the TCR beta libraries. Source study methods: About 62 TRBV and some 15 TRBJ segments were identified across samples. TCRdb recomputed calls from the multiplex PCR reads with MiXCR, one row per CDR3 protein. TCRdb, rather than the study authors, made the V and J calls. This sample has almost 450,000 distinct CDR3 sequences, with about 17% found just once. Described time point: newly diagnosed GD, antithyroid drugs for less than 3 months. From PBMCs, RNA was extracted and then used to make the TCR library. The same data also contributed to another study, on T cells in Graves' hyperthyroidism and ophthalmopathy. That report notes: Stable Graves' hyperthyroidism meant no ophthalmopathy progression within 18 months. The TCR CDR3 was amplified in a first-round RT-PCR using the HTBI primer set.

Material: peripheral blood mononuclear cells (PBMCs), obtained at new diagnosis, from a patient treated with antithyroid drugs. The source of this sequence is a woman under 40 with Graves disease. The J gene is TRBJ1-1, the V gene TRBV7-6, with 11 bases lining up with TRBD1. The CDR3 protein is CASSSGQGVAEAFF. The DNA of the CDR3 is TGTGCCAGCAGCTCGGGACAGGGGGTCGCTGAAGCTTTCTTT.